This T cell receptor (beta chain) is drawn from a study of shared clonotypes between healthy human individuals. Only in-frame clones appear in the TCRdb table, and some are missing; sequencing was by immunoSEQ multiplex PCR. In the table there are roughly 500,000 clones, 79% of which are singletons. Germline loops: CDR1 SGHTA, CDR2 FQGNSA. V gave up 7 bases and J gave up 7 bases, with 15 bases separating them. The CDR3 totals 13 residues. The TCR was taken from a woman aged 40 to 55 in good health. Some clones in this sample may be carry-over from other donors' samples. The V and J genes are TRBV7-2 and TRBJ2-3, with D perhaps matching TRBD2 (6 bases). The sample consisted of PBMCs. CDR3 sequence reads: CASNVFGRHTQYF. The CDR3 DNA reads as TGTGCCAGCAACGTTTTCGGGAGACATACGCAGTATTTT.